This T cell receptor beta chain is from a study of blood T cell repertoires in COVID-19 (dated by TCRdb to the early 2020s). Concerning the study at large: Samples covering the acute and convalescent phases of COVID-19 were provided by collaborators in the United States, Italy and Spain. The prospective study material was composed of cDNA or gDNA derived from T cells, B-cell-depleted T cells, or PBMCs. Subjects who had been exposed to COVID-19, were actively infected with it, or had recovered from it provided the deeply sampled blood TCRbeta repertoires that made up the dataset. The repertoires were released in a freely available public database meant as a resource for research on the immune response to SARS-CoV-2. The samples were drawn from two sources: the first 160 participants of the ongoing ImmuneRACE study, and 1,200 or so subjects contributed by 6 global collaborators. Nearly every sample came with metadata listing a de-identified subject ID, COVID-19 status, age in years and sex. Where available, HLA class I and class II types were taken from metadata supplied by the sample provider and were not determined by assay-based typing.

In Seattle, one collaborating source enrolled patients while the infection was active and tracked those patients longitudinally over the course of disease. Each collaborating institution followed its own protocols to collect whole blood in K2EDTA tubes. For TCRbeta analysis, collaborators shipped samples in one of three forms: frozen whole blood, isolated PBMCs, or DNA extracted from either of those sample types. A remark on this clone: It lacks a known antigen. Base qualities are not at hand, and no much larger clone is one base apart.

Here is what the overall study found, with its caveats: Clinical and demographic metadata were provided uncurated, with the amount varying by source and participant.

Clipping removes 4 bases from V and 0 bases from J, with 4 as the unmatched junction base count. The CDR3 spans 15 residues, from the cysteine through the phenylalanine. Just the 45-base CDR3 DNA is kept, in frame starting at base 1. TCRbeta CDR3 regions were amplified from genomic DNA by means of the immunoSEQ Assay, a bias-controlled multiplex PCR. On the study's bioinformatics: The number of nucleated cells in each sample was estimated by amplification of reference gene primers within the assay. To quantify the absolute abundance of each unique TCRbeta CDR3 rearrangement, sequence reads were collapsed and filtered. Productive Simpson clonality was computed per sample as the square root of Simpson's diversity index over productive rearrangements. The clones in this table, taken by TCRdb from immuneACCESS, are in-frame only. Not every clone is retained; where verified, under half of the shortfall comes from an unresolved V gene, and the cause of the rest is unknown. D and trimming were read from the DNA, whereas the V and J calls and clone size are those reported in that table. A total of a few hundred thousand clones appear in this sample, around 90% of them only once. Roughly 2.9% of the sample lies in the top ten.

Recombination connected TRBV23-1 to TRBJ2-7, and 9 junctional nucleotides match TRBD1. TRBV23-1 qualifies as an ORF whose function is uncertain. The sequence was obtained from a woman aged 25 to 39 with COVID-19, enrolled during active disease. Sequencing was carried out using peripheral blood. The CDR3 protein: CASSPGQGASYEQYF. The nucleotides read TGCGCCAGCAGTCCGGGACAGGGAGCCTCCTACGAGCAGTACTTC.